This T cell receptor beta chain stems from a study of blood T cell repertoires in COVID-19. In the study overall: The United States, Italy and Spain were the sources of the acute and convalescent COVID-19 samples.

Original processing notes: Scientists estimated how many nucleated cells there were by amplifying reference gene primers. Assay: immunoSEQ multiplex PCR; the TCRdb copy retains only in-frame clones and omits some. Clonal size and the V and J genes are those of that table, whereas D and trimming came from the DNA. The table shows 280,000 or so clones, with around 88% occurring only once. This clone was observed a few times. Deletions cut 4 bases from V and 0 bases from J, with 10 bases between. The CDR3 runs to 16 residues. The germline V gene encodes CDR1 SGHDN and CDR2 FVKESK. Sequenced: PBMCs or T cells enriched from blood (not recorded which). The clonotype was recovered from a woman aged 40 to 50 who had recovered from COVID-19. The chain uses TRBV14 and TRBJ2-6; D is unresolved. The CDR3 DNA follows: TGTGCCAGCAGCCCGGGTGGGTACTCTGGGGCCAACGTCCTGACTTTC. Its protein product is CASSPGGYSGANVLTF.